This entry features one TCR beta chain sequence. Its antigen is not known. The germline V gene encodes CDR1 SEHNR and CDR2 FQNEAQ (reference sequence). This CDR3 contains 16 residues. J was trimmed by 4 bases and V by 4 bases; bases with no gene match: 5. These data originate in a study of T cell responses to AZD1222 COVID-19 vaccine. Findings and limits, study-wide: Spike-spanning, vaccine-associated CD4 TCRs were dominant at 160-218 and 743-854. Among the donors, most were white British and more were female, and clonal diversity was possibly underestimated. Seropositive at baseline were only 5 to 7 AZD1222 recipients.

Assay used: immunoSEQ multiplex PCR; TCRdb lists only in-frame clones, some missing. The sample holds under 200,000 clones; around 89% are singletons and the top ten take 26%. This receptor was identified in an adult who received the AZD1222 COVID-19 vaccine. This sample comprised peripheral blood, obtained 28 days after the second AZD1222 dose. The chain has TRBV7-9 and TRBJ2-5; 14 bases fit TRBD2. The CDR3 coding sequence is TGTGCCAGCAGCTCGGGGACTAGCGGGAGTCCAGAGACCCAGTACTTC. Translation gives CASSSGTSGSPETQYF.